The next 32 T cell receptor beta chains were all read from a single sample in a study of T-cell reconstitution after alpha-beta-depleted transplantation in children. TCRbeta library construction was performed incorporating unique molecular identifiers. In TCRdb, the PCR reads were re-called with MiXCR into one record per CDR3 protein. The sample contains a few hundred thousand distinct CDR3 sequences, about 6.6% of which appear only once. The sequencing here drew on PBMCs, taken before TCRalphabeta/CD19-depleted stem cell transplant. The receptors were gathered from a boy aged 2 to 9 with acute lymphoblastic leukemia, due to receive a stem cell transplant.

This clonotype was picked up many times. The chain recombines TRBV28 with TRBJ2-7; 7 bases are a match to TRBD1. The CDR3 is 13 amino acids. Per the germline V gene, CDR1 is MDHEN and CDR2 is SYDVKM. J gave up 9 bases and V 5 bases, and 10 bases lay outside the gene matches. The CDR3 is CASSQSSTGRQYF. CDR3 DNA: TGTGCCAGCAGTCAATCGTCGACAGGGCGGCAGTACTTC.

The gene calls are TRBV7-8 and TRBJ2-7; D unclear. With 0 bases removed from V and 0 bases from J, the gap between germline ends came to 9 bases. The CDR3 spans 15 residues. Germline V gives CDR1 SGHVS, CDR2 FQNEAQ. The CDR3 spells CASSLAPESSYEQYF. DNA for the CDR3: TGTGCCAGCAGCTTAGCCCCGGAATCCTCCTACGAGCAGTACTTC.

This clonotype turned up a few times. Here the CDR3 DNA reads TGTGCCAGCAGTTTGGAAGGCTCCTACAATGAGCAGTTCTTC. It encodes CASSLEGSYNEQFF. This sequence joins TRBV12-3 or TRBV12-4 and TRBJ2-1; D not certain. Trimming cost V 3 bases and J 0 bases, with 6 bases left between them. CDR3 length equals 14 residues.

This clonotype was observed at least ten times. For the CDR3, the DNA is TGTGCCAGCTCACCACCATCAGGGATCGACGACAATGAGCAGTTCTTC. It encodes CASSPPSGIDDNEQFF. The chain is built from TRBV18 and TRBJ2-1; perhaps TRBD1 as D (5 bases). This CDR3 region has 16 residues. Per the germline V gene, CDR1 is KGHSH and CDR2 is LQKENI. The V end was cut by 0 bases, the J end by 5 bases, with 14 bases between. Full variable domain (missing parts from reference TRBV18 and TRBJ2-1): NAGVMQNPRHLVRRRGQEARLRCSPMKGHSHVYWYRQLPEEGLKFMVYLQKENIIDESGMPKERFSAEFPKEGPSILRIQQVVRGDSAAYFCASSPPSGIDDNEQFFGPGTRLTVL.

This clonotype appeared many times. The chain recombines TRBV7-9 with TRBJ1-1; D gene uncertain. Trimming removed 2 bases at V and 4 bases at J, with 8 bases between. This CDR3 contains 13 residues. Looked up from germline, CDR1 is SEHNR and CDR2 is FQNEAQ (reference sequence). The CDR3 coding sequence is TGTGCCAGCAGCTTAAGTAGGAGCACTGAAGCTTTCTTT. It is translated as CASSLSRSTEAFF.

This clonotype was observed a few times. The rearrangement uses TRBV6-2 or TRBV6-3 and TRBJ2-7, with 9 bases lining up with TRBD1. Germline lookup yields CDR1 MNHEY and CDR2 SVGEGT. Trimming took 7 bases from V and 1 from J; bases not matched to a gene: 5. The CDR3 has 14 amino acids. The DNA of the CDR3 is TGTGCCAGCACCACCGGACAGGGGTCCTACGAGCAGTACTTC. Translated, it gives CASTTGQGSYEQYF.

The chain joins TRBV4-1 to TRBJ2-1; perhaps TRBD2 as D (7 bases). CDR3 length: 15 residues. The germline gives CDR1 MGHRA, CDR2 YSYEKL. Trimming stripped 0 bases from V and 8 bases from J, with 14 bases between. The CDR3 here is CASSQEWGGPYEQFF. CDR3 DNA sequence: TGCGCCAGCAGCCAAGAGTGGGGGGGCCCATATGAGCAGTTCTTC.

This clonotype was seen repeatedly, ten times or more. This chain connects TRBV24-1 to TRBJ2-3; D possibly uses TRBD1 or TRBD2 (5 bases each). The V end lost 5 bases, the J end lost 1 base, and 12 bases lay between the germline ends. The CDR3 has 15 residues. CDR1 is KGHDR and CDR2 is SFDVKD in the germline V gene. CDR3 residues: CATSGTGTGTDTQYF. CDR3 sequence (DNA): TGTGCCACCAGTGGCACCGGGACCGGCACAGATACGCAGTATTTT.

In its sample, this clonotype was seen many times. The CDR3 sequence: CASSVAGAREQYF. The CDR3 DNA reads as TGTGCCAGCAGTGTTGCAGGTGCGAGGGAGCAGTACTTC. J is TRBJ2-7 and V is TRBV28; D remains unclear. V was pared by 5 bases and J by 7 bases, with 15 bases between. The germline V gene has CDR1 MDHEN and CDR2 SYDVKM. The CDR3 loop spans 13 amino acids.

This clonotype was counted only a few times. CDR3 bases: TGTGCCAGCAGCGGGGGGGGGACGCTTTACAATGAGCAGTTCTTC. Translating gives CASSGGGTLYNEQFF. This chain uses TRBV28 with TRBJ2-1, with TRBD2 matching 8 bases. V trimming: 6 bases; J trimming: 4 bases; junction bases outside the gene matches: 8. From germline, CDR1 is MDHEN and CDR2 SYDVKM. This CDR3 region has 15 residues.

This clonotype was detected ten times or more. The chain employs TRBV15 and TRBJ2-5; tentatively, D is TRBD1 (7 bases). Trimming took 4 bases from V and 5 from J, leaving 17 bases between them. The CDR3 is made up of 15 amino acids. Germline V gene lookup returns CDR1 LNHNV and CDR2 YYDKDF (reference sequence). CDR3 in DNA: TGTGCCACCAGCAACTCCAGGGGGGCCGGTGAGACCCAGTACTTC. It yields the protein CATSNSRGAGETQYF. Looking up the rest from reference TRBV15 and TRBJ2-5 gives the full variable domain: DAMVIQNPRYQVTQFGKPVTLSCSQTLNHNVMYWYQQKSSQAPKLLFHYYDKDFNNEADTPDNFQSRRPNTSFCFLDIRSPGLGDTAMYLCATSNSRGAGETQYFGPGTRLLVL.

Ten or more counts support this clonotype. This chain connects TRBV5-1 to TRBJ2-3; D gene unclear. The V gene's germline CDR1 is SGHRS and CDR2 YFSETQ. There are 14 residues in the CDR3. V dropped 0 bases and J dropped 6 bases, with 11 bases sitting between them. The CDR3 coding sequence is TGCGCCAGCAGCTTGGGCTCGTCTCAGGATACGCAGTATTTT. As protein: CASSLGSSQDTQYF.

This clonotype showed up many times. The rearrangement uses TRBV2 and TRBJ2-2; D not certain. CDR1 is SNHLY, CDR2 FYNNEI, per germline. V was cut by 7 bases and J by 1 base, with 7 bases left in between. This CDR3 is built from 13 residues. CDR3 amino acids: CASMHKNTGELFF. The CDR3 DNA reads as TGTGCCAGCATGCACAAGAACACCGGGGAGCTGTTTTTT.

This clonotype was observed a few times. This chain uses TRBV20-1 with TRBJ2-7; 7 bases fit TRBD1. V shed 2 bases and J 9 bases; nucleotides not matched to a gene: 10. Germline loops: CDR1 DFQATT, CDR2 SNEGSKA (reference sequence). The CDR3 spans 13 residues. In DNA, the CDR3 is TGCAGTGCTAGACGGCGACAGGGATTCGCGCAGTACTTC. Translated, it gives CSARRRQGFAQYF.

The chain employs TRBV7-2 and TRBJ1-5; D not resolved. The CDR3 has 15 residues. V dropped 8 bases and J dropped 3 bases, with 17 bases sitting between them. The germline CDR1 and CDR2 sequences are SGHTA and FQGNSA. CDR3 nucleotides: TGTGCCAGCGAGTTGGCAGTGGGTACCAATCAGCCCCAGCATTTT. This gives the protein CASELAVGTNQPQHF.

Regarding this clonotype: This may arise from a read error, as a much more abundant clone is one base away. The chain links TRBV7-2 to TRBJ2-5; perhaps TRBD1 as D (6 bases). This CDR3 is built from 16 residues. Germline V gene data show CDR1 as SGHTA and CDR2 as FQGNSA. CDR3 amino acids: CASSLPQGTSEETQNF. The CDR3 DNA reads TGTGCCAGCAGCTTACCCCAAGGGACAAGTGAAGAGACCCAGAACTTC. Full variable domain (rest looked up from reference TRBV7-2 and TRBJ2-5): GAGVSQSPSNKVTEKGKDVELRCDPISGHTALYWYRQSLGQGLEFLIYFQGNSAPDKSGLPSDRFSAERTGGSVSTLTIQRTQQEDSAVYLCASSLPQGTSEETQNFGPGTRLLVL.

Ten or more counts support this clonotype. The chain employs TRBV11-2 and TRBJ2-3; D tentatively fits TRBD1 or TRBD2 (6 bases each). Trimming removed 0 bases at V and 1 base at J, with 14 bases between. Germline V gene lookup returns CDR1 SGHAT and CDR2 FQNNGV. The CDR3 sequence is 17 residues long. Here the CDR3 reads CASSLESSRGRTDTQYF. The CDR3 bases are TGTGCCAGCAGCTTAGAGTCTAGCCGGGGGCGCACAGATACGCAGTATTTT.

This clonotype turned up a few times. The chain uses TRBV5-1 and TRBJ1-2; D is ambiguous. This CDR3 region has 12 residues. With 0 bases removed from V and 4 bases from J, the gap between germline ends came to 4 bases. CDR1 is SGHRS and CDR2 is YFSETQ in the germline V gene. This CDR3 is CASSLDSYGYTF. DNA for the CDR3: TGCGCCAGCAGCTTGGACAGCTATGGCTACACCTTC.

This clonotype was detected ten times or more. The gene calls are TRBV5-1 and TRBJ1-1, with 9 positions matching TRBD1. V was pared by 2 bases and J by 4 bases, with 6 bases of the junction left unmatched. Germline lookup yields CDR1 SGHRS and CDR2 YFSETQ. CDR3 size: 15 residues. In nucleotides, the CDR3 is TGCGCCAGCAGCTTTAACAGGGGGCGCGGCACTGAAGCTTTCTTT. It encodes CASSFNRGRGTEAFF.

This clonotype was recorded at least ten times. The CDR3 nucleotides read TGCAGTGCCCCCGGGGGGCCAGCTACCGGGGAGCTGTTTTTT. Amino acids: CSAPGGPATGELFF. This chain joins TRBV20-1 and TRBJ2-2, with TRBD2 as a possible D gene (7 bases). Germline V lookup: CDR1 DFQATT, CDR2 SNEGSKA (reference sequence). The V end was cut by 6 bases, the J end by 5 bases, with 16 bases between. This CDR3 has 14 residues.

This clonotype appeared a few times. The genes are TRBV5-6 and TRBJ2-3; 10 nucleotides align to TRBD1. The CDR3 is made up of 16 amino acids. Germline loops: CDR1 SGHDT, CDR2 YYEEEE. After removal of 2 bases from V and 5 bases from J, the junction contained 8 bases not matched to a gene. The CDR3 bases are TGTGCCAGCAGCTTCCTCTCCGGGACAGGGGAAGATACGCAGTATTTT. Protein: CASSFLSGTGEDTQYF.

This clonotype was seen repeatedly, ten times or more. The chain combines TRBV20-1 with TRBJ2-7; D gene unclear. The CDR3 consists of 12 residues. CDR1 and CDR2 (germline): DFQATT, SNEGSKA (reference sequence). The V end lost 1 base, the J end lost 5 bases, and 9 bases lay between the germline ends. DNA of the CDR3: TGCAGTGCTAGAGGACCTATGGACGAGCAGTACTTC. It yields the protein CSARGPMDEQYF.

At least ten counts were recorded for this clonotype. The V and J genes are TRBV5-1 and TRBJ2-3; D gene unclear. The V end was cut by 1 base, the J end by 0 bases, with 6 bases between. CDR1 and CDR2 from the germline V gene are SGHRS and YFSETQ. This CDR3 comprises 14 residues. CDR3 sequence reads: CASSLTGSTDTQYF. CDR3 nucleotide sequence: TGCGCCAGCAGCTTGACTGGTAGCACAGATACGCAGTATTTT. Filled out from reference TRBV5-1 and TRBJ2-3, the complete variable domain reads KAGVTQTPRYLIKTRGQQVTLSCSPISGHRSVSWYQQTPGQGLQFLFEYFSETQRNKGNFPGRFSGRQFSNSRSEMNVSTLELGDSALYLCASSLTGSTDTQYFGPGTRLTVL.

This clonotype was recorded many times. The rearrangement joins TRBV2 to TRBJ2-1; 8 positions agree with TRBD2. Germline CDR1 is SNHLY and CDR2 is FYNNEI. The V segment lost 9 bases and the J segment 4 bases; nucleotides outside the gene matches: 5. This CDR3 has 13 amino acids. The CDR3 loop is CASHSGVYNEQFF. In DNA, the CDR3 is TGTGCCAGTCATAGCGGGGTATACAATGAGCAGTTCTTC.

This clonotype appeared many times. The chain uses TRBV28 and TRBJ2-7, with D unresolved. Trimming removed 8 bases at V and 4 bases at J, with 9 bases between. CDR1 is MDHEN, CDR2 SYDVKM, per germline. The CDR3 length is 11 residues. The CDR3 nucleotides are TGTGCCAGCTTCGGTCCATACGAGCAGTACTTC. Its translation is CASFGPYEQYF.

This clonotype was recorded at least ten times. This chain joins TRBV27 and TRBJ1-1; unclear D gene. The germline V and J ends were trimmed by 8 bases and 6 bases, with 19 bases remaining between them. This CDR3 is built from 14 residues. Germline CDR1 is MNHEY and CDR2 is SMNVEV (reference sequence). Written as DNA, the CDR3 is TGTGCCAGCGGCCCCACCGTCTGGGGTGCTGAAGCTTTCTTT. Its protein product is CASGPTVWGAEAFF.

In its sample, this clonotype was seen many times. The chain links TRBV29-1 to TRBJ1-6; TRBD1 agrees at 7 bases. V lost 4 bases and J lost 7; bases outside the gene matches: 4. Germline CDR1 is SQVTM and CDR2 is ANQGSEA. The CDR3 spans 13 residues. The CDR3 sequence: CSVGDRENSPLHF. In DNA form, the CDR3 reads TGCAGCGTTGGAGACAGGGAAAATTCACCCCTCCACTTT.

The rearrangement uses TRBV5-1 and TRBJ1-2, with D unclear. Germline values: CDR1 SGHRS, CDR2 YFSETQ. V lost 1 base to trimming and J lost 2 bases, with 12 bases between them. CDR3 length equals 15 residues. CDR3: CASSLMSGGNYGYTF. The CDR3 DNA follows: TGCGCCAGCAGCTTGATGTCGGGAGGGAACTATGGCTACACCTTC.

Remarks on this clonotype: Given a much more abundant clone one base away, this may be a read error. No conserved phenylalanine or tryptophan is present at the end of the CDR3, so a read error is the likely explanation. The CDR3 bases are TGCAGTGCTCCCGGGACAGGGGAGGATCAGCCCCAGCATTAT. Amino acid sequence: CSAPGTGEDQPQHY. This chain joins TRBV20-1 and TRBJ1-5, with TRBD1 matching 10 bases. Germline CDR1 and CDR2: DFQATT and SNEGSKA (reference sequence). With 5 bases clipped from V and 5 bases from J, the junction kept 6 bases outside the gene matches. This CDR3 has 14 amino acids.

The table lists this clonotype with a few counts. V usage is TRBV2 and J usage is TRBJ2-2, with 10 bases identical to TRBD2. The length of the CDR3 is 17 residues. Germline CDR1 is SNHLY and CDR2 is FYNNEI. The ends lost 8 bases at V and 3 bases at J; junction bases unmatched: 12. CDR3 bases: TGTGCCAGCCCCCGGGGGGCAGCGGGGGGGGACACCGGGGAGCTGTTTTTT. It is translated as CASPRGAAGGDTGELFF. Combining the CDR3 with reference TRBV2 and TRBJ2-2 gives the whole variable domain EPEVTQTPSHQVTQMGQEVILRCVPISNHLYFYWYRQILGQKVEFLVSFYNNEISEKSEIFDDQFSVERPDGSNFTLKIRSTKLEDSAMYFCASPRGAAGGDTGELFFGEGSRLTVL.

In its sample, this clonotype was seen many times. This sequence joins TRBV6-5 and TRBJ1-1, with a tentative D call TRBD1 (5 bases). The CDR3 is 14 amino acids. Germline V lookup: CDR1 MNHEY, CDR2 SVGAGI. The ends were cut back, 0 bases at V and 1 base at J, with 6 bases in the middle. Here the CDR3 reads CASSYSTANTEAFF. The CDR3 region has the DNA TGTGCCAGCAGTTACTCGACAGCGAACACTGAAGCTTTCTTT.

This clonotype was counted a few times. The chain has TRBV6-1 and TRBJ2-1, with 10 bases aligning to TRBD2. After removal of 4 bases from V and 9 bases from J, the junction contained 6 bases not matched to a gene. Germline V gene sequence: CDR1 MNHNS, CDR2 SASEGT. This CDR3 has 14 amino acids. The CDR3 DNA follows: TGTGCCAGCAGTGGAGCGGGGGGGCTTGGTGAGCAGTTCTTC. Protein product: CASSGAGGLGEQFF.